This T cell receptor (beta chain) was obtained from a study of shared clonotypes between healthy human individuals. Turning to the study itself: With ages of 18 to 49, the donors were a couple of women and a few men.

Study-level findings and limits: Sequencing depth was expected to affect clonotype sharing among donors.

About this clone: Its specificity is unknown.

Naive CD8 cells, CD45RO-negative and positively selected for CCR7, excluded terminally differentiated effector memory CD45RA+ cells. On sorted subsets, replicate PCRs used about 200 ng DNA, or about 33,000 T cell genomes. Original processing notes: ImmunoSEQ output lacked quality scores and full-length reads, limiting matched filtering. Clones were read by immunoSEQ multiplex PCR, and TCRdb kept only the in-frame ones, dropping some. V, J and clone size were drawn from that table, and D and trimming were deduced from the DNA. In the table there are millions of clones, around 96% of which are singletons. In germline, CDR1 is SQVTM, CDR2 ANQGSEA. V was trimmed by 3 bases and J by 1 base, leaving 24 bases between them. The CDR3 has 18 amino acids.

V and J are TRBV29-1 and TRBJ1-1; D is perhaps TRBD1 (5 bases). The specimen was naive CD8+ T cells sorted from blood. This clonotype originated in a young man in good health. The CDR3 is CSVELPGLHQNKNTEAFF. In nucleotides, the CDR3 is TGCAGCGTTGAGCTCCCAGGGCTACACCAGAATAAGAACACTGAAGCTTTCTTT.